This TCR beta chain is drawn from a study of OX40 agonist ivuxolimab in advanced cancers. Broadly, across the study: Ivuxolimab was a fully human IgG2 agonistic monoclonal antibody targeting the costimulatory receptor OX40 (CD134). Intravenous ivuxolimab was administered to patients every 2 weeks at six dose levels: 0.01, 0.1, 0.3, 1.5, 3 and 10 mg/kg. Among the roughly 50 dose-escalation patients, roughly 20 had hepatocellular carcinoma, approximately 15 melanoma, 9 renal cell carcinoma and 9 head and neck cancer. A male proportion of around 80% and a mean age of 60 years, ranging from roughly 23 to 90, were recorded for the dose-escalation cohort. Prior anti-PD-1, anti-PD-L1 or anti-CTLA-4 therapy was permitted, and checkpoint inhibitors had been received by less than 45% of dose-escalation patients. Partial responses occurred in three dose-escalation patients: two with cutaneous melanoma and one with hepatocellular carcinoma. Peripheral TCRbeta sequencing aimed to test whether ivuxolimab altered TCR sequence diversity and caused clonal T-cell expansion. The paper reports the monotherapy dose-escalation portion (N = 52 patients) of the phase I ivuxolimab trial. Overall study results and their limits: Low levels of normalized T-cell clonal expansion were also seen in some nonresponding patients. After ivuxolimab, more expanded clones were found on average in CD8+ T cells than in CD4+ T cells. Antigen specificity was not determined for the clonally expanded peripheral T cells. At doses from 0.1 to 3.0 mg/kg, clonal expansion was seen in both CD4+ and CD8+ blood T cells between baseline and week 6. In partial responders in the 0.1-3.0 mg/kg groups, normalized peripheral clonal expansion was found to be among the lowest, especially among CD8+ T cells.

To sequence the TCRbeta CDR3 region, genomic DNA was isolated from the sorted cells. TCRbeta CDR3 regions were sequenced using the immunoSEQ Assay. Drawn from immuneACCESS, this table holds only the in-frame rearrangements with V and J called that TCRdb kept. Clones are partly lost; checked studies trace under half to an unresolved V gene and leave the rest unexplained. Present in this sample are about 28,000 clones, about 80% of which were seen just once. Over 8.5% of the sample comes from the top ten. The trial excluded patients who had a history of autoimmune disease or who were on systemic immunosuppression. Peripheral blood for TCR sequencing was collected from all dose cohorts at baseline, on cycle 4 day 1, and on cycle 7 day 1. Samples were obtained from an open-label, multicenter, first-in-human phase I dose-escalation trial of ivuxolimab. Adults with locally advanced or metastatic melanoma, renal cell carcinoma, hepatocellular carcinoma or head and neck squamous cell carcinoma were enrolled in the trial. CD4+ and CD8+ T cells were sorted separately from peripheral blood before TCR sequencing.

This clone is identified as medium-sized (0.01 to 0.1%). Its cognate antigen has yet to be identified. Base-call qualities are not available, and no considerably larger clone is one nucleotide away. Additional DNA sequences in this sample encode the identical CDR3. This material consisted of CD4+ or CD8+ T cells sorted from blood, taken in a trial of the OX40 agonist ivuxolimab. The origin of this receptor is an adult with an advanced solid tumor such as melanoma, head and neck, liver or kidney cancer.

The CDR3 has the sequence CASSLTSGDYNEQFF. The DNA reads TGTGCCAGTAGTCTAACTAGCGGGGATTACAATGAGCAGTTCTTC. The chain uses TRBV19 and TRBJ2-1; 10 central nucleotides agree with TRBD2. CDR1 and CDR2 are read off the germline V gene (reference sequence) as LNHDA and SQIVND. Here V drops 5 bases and J drops 4 bases, and the junction holds 5 bases not matched to any gene. Inclusive of the bounding cysteine and phenylalanine, the CDR3 is 15 residues long. Only CDR3 DNA is held: 45 bases, read in frame from base 1.